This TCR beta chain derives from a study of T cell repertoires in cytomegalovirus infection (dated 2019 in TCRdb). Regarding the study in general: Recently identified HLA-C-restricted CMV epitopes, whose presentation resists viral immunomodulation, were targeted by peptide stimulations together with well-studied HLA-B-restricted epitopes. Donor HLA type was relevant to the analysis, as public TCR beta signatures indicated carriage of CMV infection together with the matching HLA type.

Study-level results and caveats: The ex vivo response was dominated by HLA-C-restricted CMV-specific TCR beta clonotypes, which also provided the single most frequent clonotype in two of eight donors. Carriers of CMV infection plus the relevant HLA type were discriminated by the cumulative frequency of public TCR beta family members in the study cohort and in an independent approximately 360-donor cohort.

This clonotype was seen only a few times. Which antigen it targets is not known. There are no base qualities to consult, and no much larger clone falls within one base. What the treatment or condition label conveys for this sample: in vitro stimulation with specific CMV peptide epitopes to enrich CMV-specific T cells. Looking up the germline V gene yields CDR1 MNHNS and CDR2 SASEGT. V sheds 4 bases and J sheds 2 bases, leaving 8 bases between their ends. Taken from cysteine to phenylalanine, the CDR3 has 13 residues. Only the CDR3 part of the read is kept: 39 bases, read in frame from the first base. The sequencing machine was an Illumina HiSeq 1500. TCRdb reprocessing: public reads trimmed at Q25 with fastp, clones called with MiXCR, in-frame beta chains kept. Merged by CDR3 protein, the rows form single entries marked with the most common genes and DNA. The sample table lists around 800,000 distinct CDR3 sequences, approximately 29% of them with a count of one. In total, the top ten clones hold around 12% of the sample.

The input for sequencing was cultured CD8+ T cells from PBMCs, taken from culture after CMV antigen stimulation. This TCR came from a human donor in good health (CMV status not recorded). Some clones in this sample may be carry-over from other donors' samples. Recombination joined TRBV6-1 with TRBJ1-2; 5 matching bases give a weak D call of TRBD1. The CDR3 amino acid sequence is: CASSGQRNYGYTF. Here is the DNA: TGTGCCAGCAGTGGACAGCGAAACTATGGCTACACCTTC.